This record covers a single TCR beta chain. This clone's antigen is unknown. Base qualities were left out, and no much larger clone turns up one base away. What the time point label conveys for this sample: approximately 45 days after influenza vaccine administration. The data originate from a study of response to subunit inactivated influenza vaccine (dated by TCRdb to about 2018). With regard to the full study: The study used deep quantitative T cell receptor repertoire profiling to track responses to a trivalent subunit inactivated influenza vaccine. Results the study describes overall, beyond this receptor: The authors suggested that each seasonal influenza vaccination may recruit only a limited number of new T cells.

The CDR3 measures 15 amino acids from cysteine to phenylalanine. Only the CDR3 region is kept as DNA, spanning 45 bases read in frame from base 1. The junction shows trimming of 5 bases on V and 0 bases on J, plus 12 bases between the germline ends. CDR1 and CDR2, per the germline V gene (reference sequence), are PRHDT and FYEKMQ. The library was generated by RT-PCR. Sequencing instrument: Illumina HiSeq 2500. The public reads were reanalyzed by TCRdb: fastp trimming at Q25, MiXCR alignment, in-frame beta chains only. Each entry is one CDR3 protein sequence, shown with its most common DNA and genes. A total of over 400,000 distinct CDR3 sequences appear in this sample, about an eighth of them only once. The ten largest account for around 14% of the sample.

Recombination joined TRBV13 with TRBJ2-3; the D gene assignment is ambiguous. The material was PBMCs from blood, obtained roughly 47 days after vaccination. This receptor was obtained from a man aged 50 to 59 who received an inactivated influenza vaccine. Donor details come from another sample of the same person, matched by shared clones. In nucleotides, the sequence is TGTGCCAGCAGCCCCAATGTCGGGAGCACAGATACGCAGTATTTT. This encodes CASSPNVGSTDTQYF.